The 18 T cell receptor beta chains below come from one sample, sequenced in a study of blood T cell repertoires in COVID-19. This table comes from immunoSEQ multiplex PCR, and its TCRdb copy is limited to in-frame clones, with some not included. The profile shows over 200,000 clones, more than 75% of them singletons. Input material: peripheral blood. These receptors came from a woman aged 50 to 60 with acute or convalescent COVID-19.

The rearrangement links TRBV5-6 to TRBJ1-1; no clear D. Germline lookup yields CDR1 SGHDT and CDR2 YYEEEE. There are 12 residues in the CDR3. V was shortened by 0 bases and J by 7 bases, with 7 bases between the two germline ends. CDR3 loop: CASSLASVEAFF. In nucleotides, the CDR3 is TGTGCCAGCAGCTTGGCTTCAGTTGAAGCTTTCTTT. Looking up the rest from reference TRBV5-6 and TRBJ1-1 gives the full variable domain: DAGVTQSPTHLIKTRGQQVTLRCSPKSGHDTVSWYQQALGQGPQFIFQYYEEEERQRGNFPDRFSGHQFPNYSSELNVNALLLGDSALYLCASSLASVEAFFGQGTRLTVV.

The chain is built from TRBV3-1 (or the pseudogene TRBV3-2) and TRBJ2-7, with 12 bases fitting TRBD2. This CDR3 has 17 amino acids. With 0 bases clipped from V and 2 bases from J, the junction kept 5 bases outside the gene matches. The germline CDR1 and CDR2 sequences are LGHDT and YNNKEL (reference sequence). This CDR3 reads CASSQDGLAGPPYEQYF. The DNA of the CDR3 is TGTGCCAGCAGCCAAGACGGACTAGCGGGACCTCCCTACGAGCAGTACTTC.

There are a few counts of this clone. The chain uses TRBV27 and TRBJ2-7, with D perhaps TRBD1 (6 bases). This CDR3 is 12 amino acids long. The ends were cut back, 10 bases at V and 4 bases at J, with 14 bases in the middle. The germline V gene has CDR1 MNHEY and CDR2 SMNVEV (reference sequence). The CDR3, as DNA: TGTGCCAACGGACAGATACTGTACGAGCAGTACTTC. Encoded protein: CANGQILYEQYF.

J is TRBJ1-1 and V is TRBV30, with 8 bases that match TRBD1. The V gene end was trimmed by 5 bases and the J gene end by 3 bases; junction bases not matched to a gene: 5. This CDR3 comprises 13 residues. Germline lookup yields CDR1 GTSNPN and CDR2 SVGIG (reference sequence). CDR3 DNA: TGTGCCTGGCGGACAGGGTACCACACTGAAGCTTTCTTT. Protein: CAWRTGYHTEAFF.

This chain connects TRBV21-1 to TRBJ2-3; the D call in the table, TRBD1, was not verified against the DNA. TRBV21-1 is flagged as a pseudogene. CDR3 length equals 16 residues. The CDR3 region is CASSKKGQGSKDTQYF. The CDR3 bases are TGTGCCAGCAGCAAAAAGGGACAGGGGTCTAAAGATACGCAGTATTTT.

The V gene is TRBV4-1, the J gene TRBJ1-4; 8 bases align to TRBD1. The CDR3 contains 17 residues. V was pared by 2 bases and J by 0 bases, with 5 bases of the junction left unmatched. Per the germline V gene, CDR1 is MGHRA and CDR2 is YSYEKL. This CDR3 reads CASSQKDRDATNEKLFF. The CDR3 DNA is TGCGCCAGCAGCCAAAAGGACAGGGACGCAACTAATGAAAAACTGTTTTTT.

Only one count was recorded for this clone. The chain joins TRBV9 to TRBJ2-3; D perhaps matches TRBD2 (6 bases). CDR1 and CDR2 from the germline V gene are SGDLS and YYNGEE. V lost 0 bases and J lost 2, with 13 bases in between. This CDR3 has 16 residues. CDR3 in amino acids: CASSVAFAGSTDTQYF. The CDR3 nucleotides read TGTGCCAGCAGCGTAGCTTTCGCGGGGTCCACAGATACGCAGTATTTT.

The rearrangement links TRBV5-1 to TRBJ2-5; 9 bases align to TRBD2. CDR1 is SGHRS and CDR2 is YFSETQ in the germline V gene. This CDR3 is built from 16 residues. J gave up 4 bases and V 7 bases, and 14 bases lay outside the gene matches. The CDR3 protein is CASQGSGSRSRETQYF. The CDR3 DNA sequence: TGCGCCAGCCAGGGTAGCGGGAGTCGTAGTCGAGAGACCCAGTACTTC.

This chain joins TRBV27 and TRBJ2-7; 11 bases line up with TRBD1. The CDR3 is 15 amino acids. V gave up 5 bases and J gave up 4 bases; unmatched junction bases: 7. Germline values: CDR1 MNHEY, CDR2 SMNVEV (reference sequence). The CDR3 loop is CASSRTGGMVYEQYF. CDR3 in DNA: TGTGCCAGCAGTCGGACAGGGGGCATGGTATACGAGCAGTACTTC.

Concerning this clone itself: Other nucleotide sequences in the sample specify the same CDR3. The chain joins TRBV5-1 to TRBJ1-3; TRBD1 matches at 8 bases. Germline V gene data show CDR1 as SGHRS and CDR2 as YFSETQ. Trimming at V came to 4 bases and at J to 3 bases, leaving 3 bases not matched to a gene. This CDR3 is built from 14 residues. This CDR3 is CASSPGQGGNTIYF. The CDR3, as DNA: TGCGCCAGCAGCCCCGGACAGGGTGGAAACACCATATATTTT.

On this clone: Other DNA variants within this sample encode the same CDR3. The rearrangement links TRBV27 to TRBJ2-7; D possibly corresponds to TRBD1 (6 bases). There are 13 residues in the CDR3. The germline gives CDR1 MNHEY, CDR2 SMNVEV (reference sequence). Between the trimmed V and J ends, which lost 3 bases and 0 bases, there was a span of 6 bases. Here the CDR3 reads CASSFRGSYEQYF. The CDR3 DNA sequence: TGTGCCAGCAGTTTCAGGGGCTCCTACGAGCAGTACTTC.

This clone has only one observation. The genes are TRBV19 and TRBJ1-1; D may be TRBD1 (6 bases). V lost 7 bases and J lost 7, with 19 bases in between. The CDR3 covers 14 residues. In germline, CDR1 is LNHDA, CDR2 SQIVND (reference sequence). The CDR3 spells CASNVRARDIEAFF. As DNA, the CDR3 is TGTGCCAGTAACGTCAGGGCGAGGGACATTGAAGCTTTCTTT.

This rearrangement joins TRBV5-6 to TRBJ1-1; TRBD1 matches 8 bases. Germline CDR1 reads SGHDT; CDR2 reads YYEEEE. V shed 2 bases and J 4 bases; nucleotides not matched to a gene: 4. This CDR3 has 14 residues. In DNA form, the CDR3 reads TGTGCCAGCAGCTTCTGGACAGGGATCACTGAAGCTTTCTTT. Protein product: CASSFWTGITEAFF.

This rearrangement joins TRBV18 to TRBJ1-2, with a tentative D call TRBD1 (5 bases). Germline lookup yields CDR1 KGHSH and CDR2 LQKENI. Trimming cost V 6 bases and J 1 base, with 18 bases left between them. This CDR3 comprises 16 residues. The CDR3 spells CASSPRQGSNNYGYTF. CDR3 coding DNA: TGTGCCAGCTCCCCCAGGCAGGGCTCGAATAACTATGGCTACACCTTC.

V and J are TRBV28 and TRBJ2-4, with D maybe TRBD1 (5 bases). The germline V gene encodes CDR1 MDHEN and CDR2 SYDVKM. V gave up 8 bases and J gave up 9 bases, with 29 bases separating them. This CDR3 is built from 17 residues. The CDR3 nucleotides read TGTGCCAGCGTCCGAGTTGGGGCAGGGCGACCCCAAGGCATTCAGTACTTC. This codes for CASVRVGAGRPQGIQYF.

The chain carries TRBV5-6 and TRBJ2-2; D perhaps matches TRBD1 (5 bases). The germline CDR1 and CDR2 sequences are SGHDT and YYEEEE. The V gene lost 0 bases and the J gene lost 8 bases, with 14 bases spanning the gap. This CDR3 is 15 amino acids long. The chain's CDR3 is CASSLARTTKGELFF. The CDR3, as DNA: TGTGCCAGCAGCTTGGCTAGGACAACGAAAGGGGAGCTGTTTTTT.

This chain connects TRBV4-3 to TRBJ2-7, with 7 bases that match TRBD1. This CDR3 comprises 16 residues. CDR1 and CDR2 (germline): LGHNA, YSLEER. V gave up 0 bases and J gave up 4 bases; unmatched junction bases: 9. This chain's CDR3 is CASSQDWRQGMYEQYF. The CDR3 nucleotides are TGCGCCAGCAGCCAAGATTGGAGACAGGGCATGTACGAGCAGTACTTC.

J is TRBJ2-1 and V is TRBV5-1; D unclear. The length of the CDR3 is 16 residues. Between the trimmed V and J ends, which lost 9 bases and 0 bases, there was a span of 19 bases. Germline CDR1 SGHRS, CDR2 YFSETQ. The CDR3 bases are TGCGCCACCTCCCTTTTGAGCGTGAGCTCCTACAATGAGCAGTTCTTC. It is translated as CATSLLSVSSYNEQFF.